The entry that follows covers one T cell receptor (beta chain) sequence. As yet, its antigen is unknown. This sample was taken from a study of shared clonotypes between healthy human individuals. Genomic DNA from each subset was divided evenly over several immunoSEQ plates. Repertoires were generated with immunoSEQ multiplex PCR, while TCRdb's copy carries only in-frame clones and drops some. In the table there are 950,000 to 1,100,000 clones, approximately 68% of which are singletons. CDR3 size: 11 residues. In germline, CDR1 is SGHAT, CDR2 FQNNGV. Trimming took 5 bases from V and 14 from J; bases not matched to a gene: 3. Whole-study findings and limits: Generally, naive subsets came out with larger estimated richness than memory subsets.

The sample comprised memory CD4+ T cells sorted from blood. The subset here: CD45RA-negative fraction. The chain has TRBV11-2 and TRBJ2-1; TRBD1 aligns across 10 bases. This TCR came from a man younger than 35 in good health. This CDR3 reads CASSAGTGEFF. The CDR3 DNA reads TGTGCCAGCAGCGCCGGGACAGGGGAGTTCTTC.